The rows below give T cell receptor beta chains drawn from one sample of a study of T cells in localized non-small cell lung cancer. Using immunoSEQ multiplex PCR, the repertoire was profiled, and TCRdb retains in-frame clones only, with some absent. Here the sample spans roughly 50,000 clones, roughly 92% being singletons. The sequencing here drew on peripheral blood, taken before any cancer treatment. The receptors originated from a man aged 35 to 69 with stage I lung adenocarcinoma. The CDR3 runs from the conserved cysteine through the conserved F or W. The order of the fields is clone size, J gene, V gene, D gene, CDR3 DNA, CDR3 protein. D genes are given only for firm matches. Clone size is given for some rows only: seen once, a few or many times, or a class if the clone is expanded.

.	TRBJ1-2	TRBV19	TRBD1	TGTGCCAGTACCCGGACAGGGTTCGGCTACACCTTC	CASTRTGFGYTF
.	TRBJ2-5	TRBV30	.	TGTGCCTGGAGGAAAAGCGGTCAAGAGACCCAGTACTTC	CAWRKSGQETQYF
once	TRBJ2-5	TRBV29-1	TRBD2	TGCAGCGTTGTCCCTAGCCTAGCGGGAGTCAAAGAGACCCAGTACTTC	CSVVPSLAGVKETQYF
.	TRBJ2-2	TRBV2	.	TGTGCCAGCAGTCCCCTCCCCCCCGGGGAGCTGTTTTTT	CASSPLPPGELFF
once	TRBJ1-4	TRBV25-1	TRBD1	TGTGCCAGCAGTGACCCCCGGGGAGGGACAGGCAATGAAAAACTGTTTTTT	CASSDPRGGTGNEKLFF
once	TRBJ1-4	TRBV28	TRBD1	TGTGCCAGCAGACCCGGGACAGGGGGTGGGGAAAAACTGTTTTTT	CASRPGTGGGEKLFF
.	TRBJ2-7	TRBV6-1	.	TGTGCCAGCAGTGAGGTAGGCGCCATCTACGAGCAGTACTTC	CASSEVGAIYEQYF
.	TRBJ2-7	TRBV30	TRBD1	TGTGCCTGGGGGACAGGGGCAACCTACGAGCAGTACTTC	CAWGTGATYEQYF
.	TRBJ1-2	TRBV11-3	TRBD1	TGTGCCAGCAGCCCCAACGACAGGGTGCTGGGCTATGGCTACACCTTC	CASSPNDRVLGYGYTF
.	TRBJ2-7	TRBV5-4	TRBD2	TGTGCCAGCAGCTTGGTGGGAGGGAACGAGCAGTACTTC	CASSLVGGNEQYF
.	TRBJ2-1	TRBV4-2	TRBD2	TGTGCCAGCAGCCTTCTTCTAGCGGGTGGCTCCTACAATGAGCAGTTCTTC	CASSLLLAGGSYNEQFF
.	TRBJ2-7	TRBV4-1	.	TGCGCCAGCAGCCCGCCGAGGGACGGCACCTACGAGCAGTACTTC	CASSPPRDGTYEQYF
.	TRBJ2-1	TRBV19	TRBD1	TGTGCCAGTAGTATCGGGACAGACTACAATGAGCAGTTCTTC	CASSIGTDYNEQFF
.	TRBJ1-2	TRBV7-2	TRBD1	TGTGCCAGCAGCTTCAGGGGGGATGGCTACACCTTC	CASSFRGDGYTF
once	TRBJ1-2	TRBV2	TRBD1	TGTGCCGGACGACAGGGGGGATTCTATGGCTACACCTTC	CAGRQGGFYGYTF
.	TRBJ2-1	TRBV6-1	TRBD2	TGTGCCAACATTAGACTAGCTAGCCCCTACAATGAGCAGTTCTTC	CANIRLASPYNEQFF
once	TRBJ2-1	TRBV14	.	TGTGCCAGCAGCCAAGAAGATTGGGGGGCGCGACACAATGAGCAGTTCTTC	CASSQEDWGARHNEQFF
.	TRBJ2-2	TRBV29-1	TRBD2	TGCAGCGTTGTACTAGCGCTTACCGGGGAGCTGTTTTTT	CSVVLALTGELFF
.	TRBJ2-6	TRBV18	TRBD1	TGTGCCAGCTCACTCGGGACAGGGAACTCTGGGGCCAACGTCCTGACTTTC	CASSLGTGNSGANVLTF
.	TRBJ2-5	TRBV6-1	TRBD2	TGTGCCGCAAGACTAGCGGGAGGTCGGTTAGAGACCCAGTACTTC	CAARLAGGRLETQYF
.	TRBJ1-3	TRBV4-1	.	TGCGCCAGCAGCCAAGAAGGAGTCAGGGGTGTCGGAAACACCATATATTTT	CASSQEGVRGVGNTIYF
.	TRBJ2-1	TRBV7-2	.	TGTGCCAGCAGCTCAATCTATGAGCAGTTCTTC	CASSSIYEQFF
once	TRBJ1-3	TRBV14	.	TGTGCCAGCAGCCAAGACTATCCTGTGGGCACCATATATTTT	CASSQDYPVGTIYF
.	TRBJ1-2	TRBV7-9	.	TGTGCCAGCAGCTCGGCGTGGGATAACACCTTC	CASSSAWDNTF
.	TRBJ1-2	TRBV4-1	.	TGCGCCAGCAGCCAAGAACGAGGGCTTGGTGGCTACACCTTC	CASSQERGLGGYTF
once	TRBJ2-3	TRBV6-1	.	TGTGCCAGCAGTGCCCGATCCCCCCATTGGGCCACAGATACGCAGTATTTT	CASSARSPHWATDTQYF
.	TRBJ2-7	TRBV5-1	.	TGCGCCAGCAGCTTGGCCCCGGGTGACGGCTACGAGCAGTACTTC	CASSLAPGDGYEQYF
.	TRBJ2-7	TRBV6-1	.	TGTGCCAGCAGTGGCGGGACTGCTACCTACGAGCAGTACTTC	CASSGGTATYEQYF
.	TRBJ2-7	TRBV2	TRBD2	TGTGCCAGCGATACTAGCGGGAGCTCCTACGAGCAGTACTTC	CASDTSGSSYEQYF
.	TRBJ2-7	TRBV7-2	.	TGTGCCAGCAGCTTAGCTCGGGGGCTCGGGCAGTACTTC	CASSLARGLGQYF
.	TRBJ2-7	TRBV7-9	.	TGTGCCAGCAGCCCGGCGGCAGGGAATTCCTTGTTTGGGGCGCAGTACTTC	CASSPAAGNSLFGAQYF
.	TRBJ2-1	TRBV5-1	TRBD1	TGCGCCAGCAGCACAGGGGCCTACAATGAGCAGTTCTTC	CASSTGAYNEQFF
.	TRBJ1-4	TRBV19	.	TGTGCCAGCCGGGGGGGGCTTAATGAAAAACTGTTTTTT	CASRGGLNEKLFF
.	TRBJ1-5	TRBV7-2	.	TGTGCCAGCAGCTTACAATCAGCTAATCAGCCCCAGCATTTT	CASSLQSANQPQHF
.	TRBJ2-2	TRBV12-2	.	TGTGCAAGTCGCTTGGGGAGTCGCGCGAACACCGGGGAGCTGTTTTTT	CASRLGSRANTGELFF
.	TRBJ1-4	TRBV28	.	TGTGCCAGCAGTTACAGTCATGAAAAACTGTTTTTT	CASSYSHEKLFF
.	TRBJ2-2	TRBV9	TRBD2	TGTGCCAGCGGGCGACTAGCGGGAACCGGGGAGCTGTTTTTT	CASGRLAGTGELFF
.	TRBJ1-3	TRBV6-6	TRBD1	TGTGCCAGCACCCCGGGACAGAGCCTTGGAAACACCATATATTTT	CASTPGQSLGNTIYF
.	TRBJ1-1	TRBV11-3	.	TGTGCCAGCAGCCCCCGAGGACAGTGGGATGAAGCTTTCTTT	CASSPRGQWDEAFF
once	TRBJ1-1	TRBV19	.	TGTGCCAGTAGTATCCTAACTGAAGCTTTCTTT	CASSILTEAFF
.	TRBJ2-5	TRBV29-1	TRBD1	TGCAGCGTTGCTGGTGTAGGGGGCCCTCAAGAGACCCAGTACTTC	CSVAGVGGPQETQYF
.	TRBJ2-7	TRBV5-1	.	TGCGCCAGCAGCGCGGGACCCTCAACCAGCGAGCAGTACTTC	CASSAGPSTSEQYF
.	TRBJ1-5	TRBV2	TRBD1	TGTGCCAGCAGGGGACAGGGCGGGCAGCCCCAGCATTTT	CASRGQGGQPQHF
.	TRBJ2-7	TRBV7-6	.	TGTGCCAGCAGCCCTACGACAAGTCCCTACGAGCAGTACTTC	CASSPTTSPYEQYF
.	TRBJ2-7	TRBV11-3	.	TGTGCCAGCAGCTTAAGTCAGGGGCTGAGCTCCTACGAGCAGTACTTC	CASSLSQGLSSYEQYF
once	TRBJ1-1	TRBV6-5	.	TGTGCCAGCAGCCAGCAAGGGGAGTACGCTTTCTTT	CASSQQGEYAFF